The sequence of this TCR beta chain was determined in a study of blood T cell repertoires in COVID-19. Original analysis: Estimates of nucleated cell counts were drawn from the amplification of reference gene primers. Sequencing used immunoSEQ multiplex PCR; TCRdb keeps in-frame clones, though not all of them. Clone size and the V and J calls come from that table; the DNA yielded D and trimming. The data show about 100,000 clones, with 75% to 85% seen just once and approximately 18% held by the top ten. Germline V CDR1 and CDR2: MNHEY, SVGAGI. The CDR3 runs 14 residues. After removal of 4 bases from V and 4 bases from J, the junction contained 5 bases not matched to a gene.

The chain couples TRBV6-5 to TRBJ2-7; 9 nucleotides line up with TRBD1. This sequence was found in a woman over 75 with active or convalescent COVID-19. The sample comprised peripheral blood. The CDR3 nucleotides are TGTGCCAGCAGTTCTTCCGGGACAGGGTACGAGCAGTACTTC. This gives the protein CASSSSGTGYEQYF.